One and the same sample provided the 28 T cell receptor beta chains below, sequenced in a study of regulatory T cells in long-lasting Graves disease. Time point denoted: newly diagnosed GD, antithyroid drugs for less than 3 months. Generation of the TCR library employed RNA extracted from PBMCs. With iRepertoire HTBI primers and Arm-PCR of CDR3 regions, TCR beta libraries were built. TCRdb itself ran the multiplex PCR reads through MiXCR, one entry per CDR3 protein. The repertoire holds about 470,000 distinct CDR3 sequences, approximately 15% seen once, with about a sixth in the top ten. The same sample was also used in a study of T cells in Graves' hyperthyroidism and ophthalmopathy.

Material: peripheral blood mononuclear cells (PBMCs), obtained at new diagnosis, from a patient treated with antithyroid drugs. The receptors here all came from a woman between 25 and 40 years old with Graves disease.

This clonotype has ten or more counts. CDR3 protein: CASSEGSYEQFF. The CDR3 DNA is TGTGCCAGCAGTGAAGGGTCCTATGAGCAGTTCTTC. The chain carries TRBV2 and TRBJ2-1; D not resolved. Germline CDR1 reads SNHLY; CDR2 reads FYNNEI. This CDR3 contains 12 residues. The germline V and J ends were trimmed by 1 base and 8 bases, with 6 bases remaining between them.

This clonotype was picked up many times. This chain connects TRBV11-2 to TRBJ2-2; no clear D gene. CDR3 length: 14 amino acids. Germline CDR1 SGHAT, CDR2 FQNNGV. V was cut by 1 base and J by 5 bases, with 8 bases left in between. CDR3 sequence (DNA): TGTGCCAGCAGCTTAGGTGTAGCAACCGGGGAGCTGTTTTTT. This sequence encodes CASSLGVATGELFF.

In this sample, this clonotype turned up many times. The V and J genes are TRBV7-2 and TRBJ2-5, with D unresolved. Germline CDR1 is SGHTA and CDR2 is FQGNSA. V shed 7 bases and J shed 2 bases, with 14 bases lying between them. There are 14 residues in the CDR3. The CDR3 sequence is CASTNSGAQETQYF. Here the CDR3 DNA reads TGTGCCAGCACGAACTCGGGTGCTCAAGAGACCCAGTACTTC.

J is TRBJ1-5 and V is TRBV28; D may be TRBD1 (6 bases). There are 17 residues in the CDR3. V was clipped by 3 bases and J by 0 bases, with 15 bases between them. The V gene's germline CDR1 is MDHEN and CDR2 SYDVKM. CDR3 nucleotide sequence: TGTGCCAGCAGTTTGTTCGGACAGCGGTTTAGCAATCAGCCCCAGCATTTT. Translation gives CASSLFGQRFSNQPQHF.

The genes are TRBV20-1 and TRBJ1-4; a weak D match, TRBD1 (6 bases). The V end lost 7 bases, the J end lost 2 bases, and 14 bases lay between the germline ends. The CDR3 is 14 amino acids. Per the germline V gene, CDR1 is DFQATT and CDR2 is SNEGSKA (reference sequence). CDR3 sequence (DNA): TGCAGTGTTCCCGAGGGGGTCACTAATGAAAAACTGTTTTTT. As protein: CSVPEGVTNEKLFF.

This clonotype occurred many times. V and J are TRBV30 and TRBJ2-7, with D hard to call. Trimming took 0 bases from V and 2 from J, leaving 11 bases between them. CDR3 length: 14 amino acids. Germline V gene data show CDR1 as GTSNPN and CDR2 as SVGIG (reference sequence). The CDR3 protein is CAWSVSDTTYEQYF. CDR3 DNA: TGTGCCTGGAGTGTAAGCGACACTACCTACGAGCAGTACTTC.

The chain uses TRBV10-3 and TRBJ2-1, with TRBD1 matching over 9 bases. The length of the CDR3 is 17 residues. The germline V gene has CDR1 ENHRY and CDR2 SYGVKD. Trimming cost V 8 bases and J 0 bases; bases outside gene matches: 11. The CDR3 here is CAIDKEGGQGSYNEQFF. The CDR3 nucleotides read TGTGCCATCGACAAAGAGGGGGGACAGGGCTCCTACAATGAGCAGTTCTTC.

This clonotype was recorded a few times. The CDR3 nucleotides are TGTGCCTGGAGCTTACCTACAGGGGCCGGAAACACCATATATTTT. It codes for CAWSLPTGAGNTIYF. The rearrangement joins TRBV30 to TRBJ1-3; TRBD1 matches 7 bases. From germline, CDR1 is GTSNPN and CDR2 SVGIG (reference sequence). The CDR3 runs to 15 residues. The V gene end was trimmed by 3 bases and the J gene end by 4 bases; junction bases not matched to a gene: 9.

Comment on this clonotype: A junction boundary mismatches the germline segment, possibly from a read error. V usage is TRBV13 and J usage is TRBJ1-1, with 8 nucleotides matching TRBD1. CDR3 length equals 16 residues. Looked up from germline, CDR1 is PRHDT and CDR2 is FYEKMQ (reference sequence). The CDR3 region has the DNA TGCGCCAGCAGCATGAGAAGTGGACAGGGGAACACTGAAGCTTTCTTT. Translation gives CASSMRSGQGNTEAFF.

This clonotype showed up just a few times. The V gene is TRBV29-1, the J gene TRBJ2-5; weak D call: TRBD1 (8 bases). CDR3 length equals 12 residues. CDR1 is SQVTM, CDR2 ANQGSEA, per germline. V lost 6 bases to trimming and J lost 5 bases, with 13 bases between them. The CDR3 here is CSVPQGGETQYF. CDR3 coding DNA: TGCAGCGTCCCACAGGGGGGGGAGACCCAGTACTTC.

The chain uses TRBV15 and TRBJ2-7; 8 bases align to TRBD1. This CDR3 is built from 16 residues. The germline CDR1 and CDR2 sequences are LNHNV and YYDKDF (reference sequence). The V and J ends lost 0 bases and 1 base, in that order; junction bases with no gene match: 5. CDR3 nucleotide sequence: TGTGCCACCAGCAGAGATAACAGGGGGAGTTCCTACGAGCAGTACTTC. This codes for CATSRDNRGSSYEQYF.

This clonotype came up many times. This rearrangement joins TRBV30 to TRBJ2-1, with D hard to call. V was trimmed by 5 bases and J by 5 bases, leaving 7 bases between them. CDR1 is GTSNPN and CDR2 is SVGIG in the germline V gene (reference sequence). The CDR3 has 11 residues. CDR3: CAWGIDNEQFF. CDR3 nucleotides: TGTGCCTGGGGCATTGACAATGAGCAGTTCTTC.

This chain connects TRBV20-1 to TRBJ1-5, with 7 bases matching TRBD1. There are 20 residues in the CDR3. Germline CDR1 is DFQATT and CDR2 is SNEGSKA (reference sequence). V lost 0 bases to trimming and J lost 0 bases; unmatched junction nucleotides: 17. The CDR3 sequence: CSARDSGRGTVAFSNQPQHF. CDR3 in DNA: TGCAGTGCTAGAGATTCAGGAAGAGGGACAGTCGCTTTTAGCAATCAGCCCCAGCATTTT.

The chain couples TRBV9 to TRBJ2-4; D gene unclear. Germline lookup yields CDR1 SGDLS and CDR2 YYNGEE. CDR3 length equals 15 residues. Trimming took 0 bases from V and 3 from J, leaving 10 bases between them. The DNA for the CDR3 is TGTGCCAGCAGCGTAGATGGGGTAGTCAAAAACATTCAGTACTTC. It codes for CASSVDGVVKNIQYF.

This clonotype was picked up many times. The chain is built from TRBV2 and TRBJ2-1; unclear D gene. Germline CDR1 and CDR2: SNHLY and FYNNEI. Trimming removed 4 bases from V and 7 bases from J, with 8 bases in between. The CDR3 spans 12 residues. This CDR3 is CASSGNRNEQFF. In DNA, the CDR3 is TGTGCCAGCAGTGGGAACCGAAATGAGCAGTTCTTC.

This clonotype showed up many times. The chain uses TRBV5-1 and TRBJ2-1; possible D gene TRBD1, 6 bases. V lost 2 bases, J lost 10 bases, and 10 bases lay in between. The CDR3 covers 12 residues. From germline, CDR1 is SGHRS and CDR2 YFSETQ. The CDR3 loop reads CASSLPGQEQFF. The CDR3 DNA is TGCGCCAGCAGCTTACCGGGACAAGAGCAGTTCTTC.

The chain has TRBV6-2 or TRBV6-3 and TRBJ2-2; D is possibly TRBD2 (6 bases). CDR3 length: 17 amino acids. V shed 6 bases and J shed 4 bases, with 21 bases lying between them. The germline CDR1 and CDR2 sequences are MNHEY and SVGEGT. CDR3: CASRAVRGQGGTGELFF. In DNA form, the CDR3 reads TGTGCCAGCAGGGCCGTCCGAGGTCAGGGAGGCACCGGGGAGCTGTTTTTT.

This clonotype has ten or more counts. The CDR3 nucleotides read TGTGCCAGCCAGAGGGCGCGGAATCAGCCCCAGCATTTT. Translation gives CASQRARNQPQHF. This sequence joins TRBV27 and TRBJ1-5, with D hard to call. The ends were cut back, 8 bases at V and 4 bases at J, with 12 bases in the middle. Looked up from germline, CDR1 is MNHEY and CDR2 is SMNVEV (reference sequence). The CDR3 extends over 13 amino acids.

Concerning this clonotype itself: Possible read error: a much larger clone is one base away. V is TRBV6-1 and J is TRBJ2-3; TRBD1 is a possible D gene (5 bases). The DNA end lines up better with TRBJ1-5; the J call may be wrong. CDR1 and CDR2 (germline): MNHNS, SASEGT. The CDR3 spans 17 residues. CDR3 DNA: TGTGCCAGCACGTCCGGGGCCGGGATCGGCAGCACAGATACGCAGCATTTT. This encodes CASTSGAGIGSTDTQHF.

The rearrangement links TRBV5-5 to TRBJ2-1; 9 nucleotides agree with TRBD1. Germline V CDR1 and CDR2: SGHKS, YYEKEE (reference sequence). Trimming took 5 bases from V and 8 from J; bases not matched to a gene: 11. The CDR3 extends over 15 amino acids. The CDR3 DNA reads as TGTGCCAGCAGTCGTGGTTTGGGACAGGGTTATGAGCAGTTCTTC. Translation gives CASSRGLGQGYEQFF.

There are many counts of this clonotype. The chain uses TRBV28 and TRBJ2-1, with TRBD1 matching over 7 bases. The CDR3 has 14 amino acids. Looked up from germline, CDR1 is MDHEN and CDR2 is SYDVKM. Trimming at V came to 6 bases and at J to 4 bases, leaving 6 bases not matched to a gene. The CDR3 here is CASSQPTGYNEQFF. The CDR3 coding sequence is TGTGCCAGCAGCCAACCGACAGGGTACAATGAGCAGTTCTTC.

This clonotype came up a few times. The V call is TRBV20-1, the J call TRBJ2-3, with D maybe TRBD2 (7 bases). The CDR3 totals 15 residues. CDR1 is DFQATT and CDR2 is SNEGSKA in the germline V gene (reference sequence). V was trimmed by 4 bases and J by 6 bases, leaving 20 bases between them. The CDR3 DNA is TGCAGTGCTATAGGGGGGGGGGCAGATTGGGATACGCAGTATTTT. Translating it yields CSAIGGGADWDTQYF.

Regarding this clonotype: This clone may be a read error of a much larger clone one base away. The chain joins TRBV18 to TRBJ2-5; D is uncertain. The V end lost 8 bases, the J end lost 0 bases, and 4 bases lay between the germline ends. The CDR3 runs to 11 residues. CDR1 KGHSH and CDR2 LQKENI come from the germline V gene. The CDR3 DNA reads as TGTGCCAGCCCAAACCAAGAGACCCAGTACTTC. This codes for CASPNQETQYF.

In this sample, this clonotype turned up a few times. This chain connects TRBV7-9 to TRBJ2-6; TRBD1 is a possible D gene (6 bases). CDR1 is SEHNR, CDR2 FQNEAQ, per germline (reference sequence). The germline V and J ends were trimmed by 1 base and 0 bases, with 16 bases remaining between them. The CDR3 sequence is 19 residues long. Here the CDR3 DNA reads TGTGCCAGCAGCTTAGTAGACTACAGGGTGGACTCTGGGGCCAACGTCCTGACTTTC. Translating it yields CASSLVDYRVDSGANVLTF.

The V call is TRBV2, the J call TRBJ2-2; tentatively, D is TRBD2 (5 bases). The CDR3 is 16 amino acids. Looked up from germline, CDR1 is SNHLY and CDR2 is FYNNEI. Between the trimmed V and J ends, which lost 10 bases and 1 base, there was a span of 19 bases. CDR3 region: CATALWSRGNTGELFF. The CDR3 region has the DNA TGTGCCACAGCGCTGTGGAGTCGGGGGAACACCGGGGAGCTGTTTTTT.

This clonotype was seen repeatedly, ten times or more. V and J are TRBV28 and TRBJ2-3, with 7 bases aligning to TRBD2. CDR3 length: 17 residues. J was trimmed by 2 bases and V by 4 bases; bases with no gene match: 12. The V gene's germline CDR1 is MDHEN and CDR2 SYDVKM. The DNA of the CDR3 is TGTGCCAGCAGTTCAGGCAGGCGGGAGCGAGACACAGATACGCAGTATTTT. Protein product: CASSSGRRERDTDTQYF.

This clonotype has a count of ten or more. V gene TRBV5-1 combines with J gene TRBJ2-4; TRBD1 matches at 7 bases. After removal of 4 bases from V and 8 bases from J, the junction contained 9 bases not matched to a gene. This CDR3 contains 14 residues. Germline V lookup: CDR1 SGHRS, CDR2 YFSETQ. In DNA form, the CDR3 reads TGCGCCAGCAGCATGTTGGGACAGTGGGACATTCAGTACTTC. Its translation: CASSMLGQWDIQYF.

The table lists this clonotype with a few counts. No DNA is shown, since the ends of the CDR3 on it are uncertain; the CDR3 is the one TCRdb lists. This chain joins TRBV28 and TRBJ2-5; TRBD1 reflects the table's D call only, with no check against the DNA. Ends included, the CDR3 has 16 residues. CDR1 is MDHEN, CDR2 SYDVKM, per germline. CDR3 sequence: CASSILDNRGLETQYF.